What follows are 8 T cell receptor beta chains derived from one specimen sequenced in a study of blood T cell repertoires in COVID-19. Assay: immunoSEQ multiplex PCR; the TCRdb copy retains only in-frame clones and omits some. Of 130,000 or so clones listed, about 72% are singletons. The sample comprised peripheral blood. The receptors were sampled from a woman in her 70s with acute or convalescent COVID-19.

The V gene is TRBV5-4, the J gene TRBJ2-2; 8 bases match TRBD1. Trimming at V came to 2 bases and at J to 4 bases, leaving 4 bases not matched to a gene. This CDR3 has 15 residues. Germline V gene data show CDR1 as SGHNT and CDR2 as YYREEE (reference sequence). DNA of the CDR3: TGTGCCAGCAGCTTCCAGGGGGCGGCCACCGGGGAGCTGTTTTTT. This gives the protein CASSFQGAATGELFF.

This clone was observed a few times. The rearrangement joins TRBV28 to TRBJ2-5; weak D call: TRBD1 (7 bases). The CDR3 contains 13 residues. Germline V lookup: CDR1 MDHEN, CDR2 SYDVKM. Trimming took off 7 bases at V and 5 bases at J, with 14 bases between the two ends. CDR3: CASIGGGRETQYF. CDR3 sequence (DNA): TGTGCCAGCATTGGAGGGGGCCGGGAGACCCAGTACTTC.

The V call is TRBV7-2, the J call TRBJ1-4; 10 bases map to TRBD1. Germline V gene sequence: CDR1 SGHTA, CDR2 FQGNSA. The CDR3 extends over 15 amino acids. Trimming removed 5 bases from V and 8 bases from J; junction bases left unmatched: 8. CDR3 amino acids: CASSDDGQGGEKLFF. The CDR3 nucleotides are TGTGCCAGCAGCGACGACGGACAGGGGGGAGAAAAACTGTTTTTT. Full variable domain (missing parts from reference TRBV7-2 and TRBJ1-4): GAGVSQSPSNKVTEKGKDVELRCDPISGHTALYWYRQSLGQGLEFLIYFQGNSAPDKSGLPSDRFSAERTGGSVSTLTIQRTQQEDSAVYLCASSDDGQGGEKLFFGSGTQLSVL.

V usage is TRBV5-6 and J usage is TRBJ1-2, with TRBD1 as a possible D gene (5 bases). Trimming stripped 4 bases from V and 4 bases from J, with 14 bases between. This CDR3 region has 14 residues. The germline V gene has CDR1 SGHDT and CDR2 YYEEEE. The CDR3 is CASSLRAGFYGYTF. CDR3 coding DNA: TGTGCCAGCAGCCTTAGGGCAGGGTTCTATGGCTACACCTTC.

The genes are TRBV7-6 and TRBJ2-3; TRBD2 aligns across 7 bases. After removal of 1 base from V and 0 bases from J, the junction contained 4 bases not matched to a gene. This CDR3 has 16 residues. Germline loops: CDR1 SGHVS, CDR2 FNYEAQ. The CDR3 DNA is TGTGCCAGCAGCTTAGAGGTCGGGGGGAGCACAGATACGCAGTATTTT. It yields the protein CASSLEVGGSTDTQYF.

This sequence joins TRBV3-1 (or the pseudogene TRBV3-2) and TRBJ2-1, with TRBD2 identical over 13 bases. CDR1 is LGHDT and CDR2 is YNNKEL in the germline V gene (reference sequence). The V and J ends lost 4 bases and 10 bases, in that order; junction bases with no gene match: 4. This CDR3 is 14 amino acids long. In DNA, the CDR3 is TGTGCCAGCAGCCGAGGACTAGCGGGGGACGAGCAGTTCTTC. This encodes CASSRGLAGDEQFF.

This clone has more than one count but fewer than ten. The chain couples TRBV9 to TRBJ2-2, with 8 nucleotides matching TRBD2. V shed 2 bases and J 6 bases; nucleotides not matched to a gene: 6. Looked up from germline, CDR1 is SGDLS and CDR2 is YYNGEE. This CDR3 has 15 amino acids. The CDR3 sequence is CASSVGTSRAGELFF. CDR3 sequence (DNA): TGTGCCAGCAGCGTCGGGACTAGTCGCGCCGGGGAGCTGTTTTTT.

This clone came up a few times. The J gene is TRBJ2-7, the V gene TRBV6-1; 8 bases agree with TRBD1. The V segment lost 6 bases and the J segment 3 bases; nucleotides outside the gene matches: 4. CDR1 and CDR2 (germline): MNHNS, SASEGT. This CDR3 is 13 amino acids long. In DNA, the CDR3 is TGTGCCAGCAGGGGGACAGGAAACTACGAGCAGTACTTC. Translating gives CASRGTGNYEQYF.